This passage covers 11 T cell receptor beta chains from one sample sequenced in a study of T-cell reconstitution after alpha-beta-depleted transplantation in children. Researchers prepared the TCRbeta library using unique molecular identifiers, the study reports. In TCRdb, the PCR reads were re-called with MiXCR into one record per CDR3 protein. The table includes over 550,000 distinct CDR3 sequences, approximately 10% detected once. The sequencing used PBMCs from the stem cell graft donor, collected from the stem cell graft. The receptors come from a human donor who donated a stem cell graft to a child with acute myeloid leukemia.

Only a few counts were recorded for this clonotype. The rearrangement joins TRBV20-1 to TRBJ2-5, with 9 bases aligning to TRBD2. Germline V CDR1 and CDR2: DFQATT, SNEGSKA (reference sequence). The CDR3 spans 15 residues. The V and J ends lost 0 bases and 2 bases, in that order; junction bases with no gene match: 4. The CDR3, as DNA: TGCAGTGCTAGAGACGTAACTAGCGGGCAAGAGACCCAGTACTTC. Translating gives CSARDVTSGQETQYF.

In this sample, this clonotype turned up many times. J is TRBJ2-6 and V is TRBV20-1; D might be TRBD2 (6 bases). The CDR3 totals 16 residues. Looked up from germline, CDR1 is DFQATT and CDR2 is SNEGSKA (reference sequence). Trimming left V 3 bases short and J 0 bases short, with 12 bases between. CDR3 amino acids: CSARPGLYSGANVLTF. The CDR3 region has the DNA TGCAGTGCTAGGCCTGGACTATACTCTGGGGCCAACGTCCTGACTTTC.

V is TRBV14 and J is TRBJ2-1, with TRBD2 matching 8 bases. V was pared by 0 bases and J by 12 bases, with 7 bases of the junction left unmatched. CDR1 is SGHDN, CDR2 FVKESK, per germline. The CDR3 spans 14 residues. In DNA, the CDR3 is TGTGCCAGCAGCCAAGAATCGGGACTAGGAGTGCAGTTCTTC. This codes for CASSQESGLGVQFF.

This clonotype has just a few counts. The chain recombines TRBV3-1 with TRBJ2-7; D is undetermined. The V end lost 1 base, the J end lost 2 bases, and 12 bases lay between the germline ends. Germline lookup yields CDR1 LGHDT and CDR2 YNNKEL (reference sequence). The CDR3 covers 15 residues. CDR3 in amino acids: CASSQGALVTYEQYF. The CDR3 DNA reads TGTGCCAGCAGCCAAGGTGCGCTAGTTACCTACGAGCAGTACTTC.

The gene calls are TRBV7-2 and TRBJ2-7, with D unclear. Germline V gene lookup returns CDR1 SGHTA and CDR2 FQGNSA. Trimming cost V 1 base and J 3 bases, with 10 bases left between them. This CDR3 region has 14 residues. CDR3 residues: CASSLVVKDYEQYF. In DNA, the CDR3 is TGTGCCAGCAGCTTAGTCGTCAAAGACTACGAGCAGTACTTC.

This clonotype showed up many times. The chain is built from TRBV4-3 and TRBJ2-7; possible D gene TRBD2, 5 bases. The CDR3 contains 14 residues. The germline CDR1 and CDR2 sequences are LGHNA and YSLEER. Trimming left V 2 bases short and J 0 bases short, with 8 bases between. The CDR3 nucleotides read TGCGCCAGCAGCCAACCCGGGATCTCCTACGAGCAGTACTTC. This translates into CASSQPGISYEQYF.

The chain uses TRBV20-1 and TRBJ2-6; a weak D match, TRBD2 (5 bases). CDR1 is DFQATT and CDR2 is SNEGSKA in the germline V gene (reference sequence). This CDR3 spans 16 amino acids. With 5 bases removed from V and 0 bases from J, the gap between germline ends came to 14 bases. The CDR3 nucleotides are TGCAGTGCTTTCGAACCCCGGGGCTCTGGGGCCAACGTCCTGACTTTC. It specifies CSAFEPRGSGANVLTF.

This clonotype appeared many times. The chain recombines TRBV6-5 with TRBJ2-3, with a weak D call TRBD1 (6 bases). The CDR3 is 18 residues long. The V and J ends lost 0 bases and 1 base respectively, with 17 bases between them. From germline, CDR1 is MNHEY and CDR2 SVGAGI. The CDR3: CASSYSIRQGLGTDTQYF. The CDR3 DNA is TGTGCCAGCAGTTACTCGATACGGCAGGGGTTAGGCACAGATACGCAGTATTTT.

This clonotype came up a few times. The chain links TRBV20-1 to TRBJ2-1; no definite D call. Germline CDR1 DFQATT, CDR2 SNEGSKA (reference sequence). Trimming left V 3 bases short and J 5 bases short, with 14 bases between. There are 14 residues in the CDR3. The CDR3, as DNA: TGCAGTGCTAGGGCGAGCTACAATAACAATGAGCAGTTCTTC. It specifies CSARASYNNNEQFF.

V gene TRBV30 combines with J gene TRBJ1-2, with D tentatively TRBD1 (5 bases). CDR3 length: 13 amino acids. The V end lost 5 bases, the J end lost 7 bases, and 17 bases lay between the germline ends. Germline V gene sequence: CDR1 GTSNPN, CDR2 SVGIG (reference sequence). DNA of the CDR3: TGTGCCTGGTGGACGGGGCCTGTCGGTGGCTACACCTTC. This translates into CAWWTGPVGGYTF.

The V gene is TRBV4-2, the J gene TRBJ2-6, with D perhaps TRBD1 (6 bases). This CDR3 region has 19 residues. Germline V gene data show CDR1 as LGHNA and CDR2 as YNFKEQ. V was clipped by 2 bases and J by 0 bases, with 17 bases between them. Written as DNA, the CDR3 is TGTGCCAGCAGCCAAAACCTGAACAGGGCCCCCTCTGGGGCCAACGTCCTGACTTTC. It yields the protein CASSQNLNRAPSGANVLTF.